Sequencing of this T cell receptor (beta chain) was carried out in a study of long-term antiretroviral therapy in people with HIV. The assay used was immunoSEQ (version v3.0), run at survey level. Sequencing was intended to reach about 35,000-55,000 T-cell genomes per sample. TCRdb keeps only in-frame clones here, not all; method: immunoSEQ multiplex PCR. The table lists some 25,000 clones, 65% to 90% of them singletons, with about 15% in the top ten. This clone was detected only a few times. Germline lookup yields CDR1 SGDLS and CDR2 YYNGEE. The CDR3 covers 14 residues. V shed 1 base and J shed 3 bases, with 11 bases lying between them.

This chain uses TRBV9 with TRBJ2-7, with D maybe TRBD1 (6 bases). This sequence originates from a man between 45 and 60 years old with HIV. This specimen was unsorted PBMCs, taken 1.2 years after starting antiretroviral therapy. Written as DNA, the CDR3 is TGTGCCAGCAGCGTATCTACAGGGAACTACGAGCAGTACTTC. Encoded protein: CASSVSTGNYEQYF.